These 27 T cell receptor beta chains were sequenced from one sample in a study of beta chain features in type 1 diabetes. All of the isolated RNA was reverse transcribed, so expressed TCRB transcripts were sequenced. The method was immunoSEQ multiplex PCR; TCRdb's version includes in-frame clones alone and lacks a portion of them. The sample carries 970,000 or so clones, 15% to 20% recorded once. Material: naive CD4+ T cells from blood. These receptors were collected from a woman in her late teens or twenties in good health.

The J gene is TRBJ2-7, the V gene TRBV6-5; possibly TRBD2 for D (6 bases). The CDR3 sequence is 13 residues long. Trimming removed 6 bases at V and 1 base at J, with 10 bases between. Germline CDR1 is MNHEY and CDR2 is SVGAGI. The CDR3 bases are TGTGCCAGCAGCCTCGGGGGATCCTACGAGCAGTACTTC. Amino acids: CASSLGGSYEQYF.

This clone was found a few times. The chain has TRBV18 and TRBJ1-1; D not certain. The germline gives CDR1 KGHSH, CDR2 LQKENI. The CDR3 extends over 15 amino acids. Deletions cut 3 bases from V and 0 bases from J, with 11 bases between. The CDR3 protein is CASSPMDGVNTEAFF. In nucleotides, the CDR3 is TGTGCCAGCTCACCTATGGACGGGGTGAACACTGAAGCTTTCTTT. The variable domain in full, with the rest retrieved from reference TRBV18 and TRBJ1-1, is NAGVMQNPRHLVRRRGQEARLRCSPMKGHSHVYWYRQLPEEGLKFMVYLQKENIIDESGMPKERFSAEFPKEGPSILRIQQVVRGDSAAYFCASSPMDGVNTEAFFGQGTRLTVV.

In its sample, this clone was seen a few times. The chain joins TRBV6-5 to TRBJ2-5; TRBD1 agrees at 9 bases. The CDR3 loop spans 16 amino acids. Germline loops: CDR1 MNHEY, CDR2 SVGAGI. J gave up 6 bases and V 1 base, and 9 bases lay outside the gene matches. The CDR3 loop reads CASSYLGSGTGKTQYF. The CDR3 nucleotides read TGTGCCAGCAGTTACTTGGGCTCCGGGACAGGGAAGACCCAGTACTTC.

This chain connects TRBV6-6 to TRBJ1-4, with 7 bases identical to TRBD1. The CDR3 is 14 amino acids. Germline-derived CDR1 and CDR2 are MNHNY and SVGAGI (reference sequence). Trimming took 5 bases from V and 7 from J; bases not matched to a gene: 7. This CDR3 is CASSGGGTAEKLFF. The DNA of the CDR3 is TGTGCCAGCAGTGGAGGAGGGACAGCTGAAAAACTGTTTTTT.

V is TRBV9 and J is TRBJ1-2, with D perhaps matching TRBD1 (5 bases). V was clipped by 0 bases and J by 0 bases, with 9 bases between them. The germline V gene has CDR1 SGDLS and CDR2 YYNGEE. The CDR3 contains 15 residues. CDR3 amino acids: CASSVEAGANYGYTF. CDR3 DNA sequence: TGTGCCAGCAGCGTAGAGGCGGGGGCTAACTATGGCTACACCTTC.

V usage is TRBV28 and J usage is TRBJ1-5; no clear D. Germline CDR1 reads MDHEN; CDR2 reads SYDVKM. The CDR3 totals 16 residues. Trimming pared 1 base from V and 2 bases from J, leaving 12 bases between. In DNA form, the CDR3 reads TGTGCCAGCAGTTTATCTGCGTTGCGGGGCAATCAGCCCCAGCATTTT. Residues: CASSLSALRGNQPQHF.

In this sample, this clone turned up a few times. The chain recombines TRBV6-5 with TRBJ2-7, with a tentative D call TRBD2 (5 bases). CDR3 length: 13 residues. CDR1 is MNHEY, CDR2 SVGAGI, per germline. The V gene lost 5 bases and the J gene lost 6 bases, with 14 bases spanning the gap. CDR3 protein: CASSESGKSEQYF. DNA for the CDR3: TGTGCCAGCAGTGAGTCGGGAAAGAGCGAGCAGTACTTC.

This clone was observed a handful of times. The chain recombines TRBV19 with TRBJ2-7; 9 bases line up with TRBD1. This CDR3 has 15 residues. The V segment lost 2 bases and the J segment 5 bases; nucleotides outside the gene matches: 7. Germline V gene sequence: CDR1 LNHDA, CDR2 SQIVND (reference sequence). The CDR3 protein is CASSIPGTGSDEQYF. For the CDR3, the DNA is TGTGCCAGTAGTATACCAGGGACAGGGTCGGACGAGCAGTACTTC.

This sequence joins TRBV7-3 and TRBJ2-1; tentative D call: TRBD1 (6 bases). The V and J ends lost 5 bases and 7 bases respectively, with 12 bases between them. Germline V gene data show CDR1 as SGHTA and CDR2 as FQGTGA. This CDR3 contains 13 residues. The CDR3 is CASSLHRDNEQFF. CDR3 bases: TGTGCCAGCAGCCTACACAGGGATAATGAGCAGTTCTTC. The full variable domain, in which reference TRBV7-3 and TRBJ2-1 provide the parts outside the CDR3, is GAGVSQTPSNKVTEKGKYVELRCDPISGHTALYWYRQSLGQGPEFLIYFQGTGAADDSGLPNDRFFAVRPEGSVSTLKIQRTERGDSAVYLCASSLHRDNEQFFGPGTRLTVL.

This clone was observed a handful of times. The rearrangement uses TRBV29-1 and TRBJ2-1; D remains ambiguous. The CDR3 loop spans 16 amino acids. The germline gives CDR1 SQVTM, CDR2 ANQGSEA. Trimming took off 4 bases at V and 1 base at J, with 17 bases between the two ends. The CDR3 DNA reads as TGCAGCGTTGTTCCGGGCTCGGGTAGATCCTACAATGAGCAGTTCTTC. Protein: CSVVPGSGRSYNEQFF.

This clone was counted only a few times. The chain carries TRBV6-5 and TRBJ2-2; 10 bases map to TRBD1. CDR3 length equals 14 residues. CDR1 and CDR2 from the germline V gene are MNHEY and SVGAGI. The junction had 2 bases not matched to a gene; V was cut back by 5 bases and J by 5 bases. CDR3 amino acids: CASSRQGATGELFF. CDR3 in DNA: TGTGCCAGCAGTAGACAGGGGGCGACCGGGGAGCTGTTTTTT.

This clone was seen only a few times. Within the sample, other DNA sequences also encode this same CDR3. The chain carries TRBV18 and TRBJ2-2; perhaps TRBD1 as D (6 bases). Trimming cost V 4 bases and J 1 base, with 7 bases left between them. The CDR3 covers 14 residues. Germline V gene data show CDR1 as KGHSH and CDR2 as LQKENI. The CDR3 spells CASSQGQNTGELFF. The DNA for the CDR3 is TGTGCCAGCTCACAGGGACAGAACACCGGGGAGCTGTTTTTT.

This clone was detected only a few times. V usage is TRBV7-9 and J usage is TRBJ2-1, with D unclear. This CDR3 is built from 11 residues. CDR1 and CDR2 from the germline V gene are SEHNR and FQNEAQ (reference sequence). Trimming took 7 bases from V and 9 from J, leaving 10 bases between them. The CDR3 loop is CASIQRSEQFF. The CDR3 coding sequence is TGTGCCAGCATCCAACGGAGTGAGCAGTTCTTC.

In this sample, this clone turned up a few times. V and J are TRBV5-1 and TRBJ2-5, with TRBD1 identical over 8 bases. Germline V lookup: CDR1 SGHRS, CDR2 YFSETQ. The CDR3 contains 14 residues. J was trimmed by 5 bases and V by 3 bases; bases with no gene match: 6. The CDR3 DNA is TGCGCCAGCAGCTGGGACAGGTGGGGTGAGACCCAGTACTTC. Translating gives CASSWDRWGETQYF. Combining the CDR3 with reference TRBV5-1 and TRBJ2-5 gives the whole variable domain KAGVTQTPRYLIKTRGQQVTLSCSPISGHRSVSWYQQTPGQGLQFLFEYFSETQRNKGNFPGRFSGRQFSNSRSEMNVSTLELGDSALYLCASSWDRWGETQYFGPGTRLLVL.

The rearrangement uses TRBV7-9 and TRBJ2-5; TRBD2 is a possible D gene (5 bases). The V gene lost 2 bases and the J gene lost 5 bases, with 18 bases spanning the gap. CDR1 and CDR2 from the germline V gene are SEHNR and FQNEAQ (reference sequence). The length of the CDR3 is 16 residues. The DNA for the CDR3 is TGTGCCAGCAGCTTATCGGGTAGCGCCGGCCTTGAGACCCAGTACTTC. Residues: CASSLSGSAGLETQYF.

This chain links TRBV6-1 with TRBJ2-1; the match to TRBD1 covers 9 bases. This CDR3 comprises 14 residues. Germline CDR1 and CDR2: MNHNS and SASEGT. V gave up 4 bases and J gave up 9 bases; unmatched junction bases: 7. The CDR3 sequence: CASSVGQGQIEQFF. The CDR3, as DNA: TGTGCCAGCAGTGTGGGACAGGGTCAGATTGAGCAGTTCTTC.

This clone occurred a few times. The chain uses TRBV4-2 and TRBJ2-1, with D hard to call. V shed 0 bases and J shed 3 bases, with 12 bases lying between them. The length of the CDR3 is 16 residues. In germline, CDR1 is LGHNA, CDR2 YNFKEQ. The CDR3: CASSQERKSIYNEQFF. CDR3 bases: TGTGCCAGCAGCCAAGAAAGAAAAAGTATCTACAATGAGCAGTTCTTC.

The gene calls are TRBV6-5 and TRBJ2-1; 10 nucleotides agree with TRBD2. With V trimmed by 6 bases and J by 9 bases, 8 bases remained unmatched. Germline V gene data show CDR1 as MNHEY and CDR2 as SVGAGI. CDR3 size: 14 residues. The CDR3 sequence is CASSLSGRAFEQFF. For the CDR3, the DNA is TGTGCCAGCAGCCTCAGCGGGAGGGCATTTGAGCAGTTCTTC.

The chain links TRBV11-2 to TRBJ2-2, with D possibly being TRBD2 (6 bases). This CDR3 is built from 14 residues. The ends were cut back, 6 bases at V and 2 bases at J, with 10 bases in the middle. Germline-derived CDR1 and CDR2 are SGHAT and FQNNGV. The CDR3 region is CASRMAGNTGELFF. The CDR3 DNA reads TGTGCCAGCAGAATGGCGGGAAACACCGGGGAGCTGTTTTTT.

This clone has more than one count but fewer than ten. The DNA of the CDR3 is TGTGCCAGCTCAGGTTTAGGCAATGAGCAGTTCTTC. Translated, it gives CASSGLGNEQFF. The V call is TRBV18, the J call TRBJ2-1; no reliable D call. The germline gives CDR1 KGHSH, CDR2 LQKENI. V was clipped by 5 bases and J by 6 bases, with 8 bases between them. The CDR3 loop spans 12 amino acids.

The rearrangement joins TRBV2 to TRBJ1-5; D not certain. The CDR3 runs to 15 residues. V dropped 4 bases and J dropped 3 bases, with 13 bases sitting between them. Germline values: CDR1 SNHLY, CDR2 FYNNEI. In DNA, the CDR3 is TGTGCCAGCAGTGGTGGCGACCTTCACAATCAGCCCCAGCATTTT. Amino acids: CASSGGDLHNQPQHF. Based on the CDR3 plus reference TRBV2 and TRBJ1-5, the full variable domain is EPEVTQTPSHQVTQMGQEVILRCVPISNHLYFYWYRQILGQKVEFLVSFYNNEISEKSEIFDDQFSVERPDGSNFTLKIRSTKLEDSAMYFCASSGGDLHNQPQHFGDGTRLSIL.

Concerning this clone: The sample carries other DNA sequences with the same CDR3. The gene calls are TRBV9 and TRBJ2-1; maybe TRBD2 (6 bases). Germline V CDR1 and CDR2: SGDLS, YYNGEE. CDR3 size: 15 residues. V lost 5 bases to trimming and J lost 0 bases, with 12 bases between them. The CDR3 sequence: CASSRDLSSYNEQFF. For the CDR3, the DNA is TGTGCCAGCAGTCGGGACTTGAGCTCCTACAATGAGCAGTTCTTC. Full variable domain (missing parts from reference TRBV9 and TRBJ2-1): DSGVTQTPKHLITATGQRVTLRCSPRSGDLSVYWYQQSLDQGLQFLIQYYNGEERAKGNILERFSAQQFPDLHSELNLSSLELGDSALYFCASSRDLSSYNEQFFGPGTRLTVL.

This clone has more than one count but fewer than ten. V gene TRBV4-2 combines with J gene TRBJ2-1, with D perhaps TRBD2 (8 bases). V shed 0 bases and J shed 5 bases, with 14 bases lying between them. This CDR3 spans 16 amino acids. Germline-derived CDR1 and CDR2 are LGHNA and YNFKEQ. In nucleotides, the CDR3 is TGTGCCAGCAGCCAAGATAGCGGGACAGCTAACAATGAGCAGTTCTTC. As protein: CASSQDSGTANNEQFF.

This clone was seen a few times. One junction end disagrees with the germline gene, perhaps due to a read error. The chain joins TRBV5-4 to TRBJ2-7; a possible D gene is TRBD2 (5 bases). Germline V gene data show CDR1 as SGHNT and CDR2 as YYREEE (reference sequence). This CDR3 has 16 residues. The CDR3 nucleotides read TGCGCCAGCAGCCAAGCTCAAAGCGGAGCTAAGCACGAGCAGTACTTC. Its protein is CASSQAQSGAKHEQYF. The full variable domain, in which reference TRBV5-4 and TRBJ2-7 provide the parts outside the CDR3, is ETGVTQSPTHLIKTRGQQVTLRCSSQSGHNTVSWYQQALGQGPQFIFQYYREEENGRGNFPPRFSGLQFPNYSSELNVNALELDDSALYLCASSQAQSGAKHEQYFGPGTRLTVT.

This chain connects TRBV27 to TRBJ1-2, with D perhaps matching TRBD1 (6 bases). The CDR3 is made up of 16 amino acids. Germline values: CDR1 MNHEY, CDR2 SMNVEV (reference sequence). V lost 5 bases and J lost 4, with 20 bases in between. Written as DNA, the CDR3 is TGTGCCAGCAGTCCCCAACAGGGCCCGGCCTTCTATGGCTACACCTTC. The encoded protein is CASSPQQGPAFYGYTF.

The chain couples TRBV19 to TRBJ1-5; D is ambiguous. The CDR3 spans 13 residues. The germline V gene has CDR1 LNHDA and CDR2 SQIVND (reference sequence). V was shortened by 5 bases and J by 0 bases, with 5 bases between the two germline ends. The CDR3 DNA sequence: TGTGCCAGTAGTGTGGTTAGCAATCAGCCCCAGCATTTT. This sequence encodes CASSVVSNQPQHF.

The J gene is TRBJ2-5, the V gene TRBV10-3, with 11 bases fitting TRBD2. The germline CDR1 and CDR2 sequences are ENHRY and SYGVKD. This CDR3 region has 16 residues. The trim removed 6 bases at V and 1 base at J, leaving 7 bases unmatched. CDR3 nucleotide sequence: TGTGCCATCAGGGCGACCGGGACTAGCGGCCAAGAGACCCAGTACTTC. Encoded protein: CAIRATGTSGQETQYF.